Given below is one TCR beta chain in context. The V segment lost 3 bases and the J segment 4 bases; nucleotides outside the gene matches: 12. Germline V gene data show CDR1 as DFQATT and CDR2 as SNEGSKA (reference sequence). The CDR3 spans 16 residues. This record comes from a study of control samples from healthy donors and cancer patients. Clones were read by immunoSEQ multiplex PCR, and TCRdb kept only the in-frame ones, dropping some. The table has some 99,000 clones, around 89% seen once. The rearrangement joins TRBV20-1 to TRBJ2-1, with 7 nucleotides matching TRBD1. Input material: blood. The source of this sequence is a woman in her forties or fifties in good health. This chain's CDR3 is CSASYQGVPVYNEQFF. As DNA, the CDR3 is TGCAGTGCTAGTTATCAGGGGGTCCCCGTTTACAATGAGCAGTTCTTC.